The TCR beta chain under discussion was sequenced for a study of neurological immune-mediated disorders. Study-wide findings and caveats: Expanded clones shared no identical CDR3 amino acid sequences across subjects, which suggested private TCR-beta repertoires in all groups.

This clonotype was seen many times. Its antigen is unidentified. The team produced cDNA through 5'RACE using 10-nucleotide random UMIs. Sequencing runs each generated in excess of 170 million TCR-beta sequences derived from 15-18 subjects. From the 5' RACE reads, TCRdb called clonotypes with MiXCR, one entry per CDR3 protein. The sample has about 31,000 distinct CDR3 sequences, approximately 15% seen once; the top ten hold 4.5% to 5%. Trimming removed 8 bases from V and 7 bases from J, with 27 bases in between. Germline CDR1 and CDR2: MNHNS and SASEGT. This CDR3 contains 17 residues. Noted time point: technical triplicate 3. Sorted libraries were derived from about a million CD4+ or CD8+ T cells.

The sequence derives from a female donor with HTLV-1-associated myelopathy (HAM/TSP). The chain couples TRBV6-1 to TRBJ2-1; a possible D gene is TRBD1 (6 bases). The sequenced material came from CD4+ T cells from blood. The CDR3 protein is CASLLPGGSVLFNEQFF. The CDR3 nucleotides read TGTGCCAGCCTTTTACCTGGGGGCTCCGTTTTATTTAATGAGCAGTTCTTC.